The clone carrying this T cell receptor beta chain was counted at least ten times. What it binds is unknown. The read falls 3 residues short of the CDR3 end, and the missing part is taken from the germline J gene. This record comes from a study of T cell clonality in common variable immunodeficiency. Findings and caveats of the study: Links between repertoire features and CVID complications were heterogeneity-limited.

Donors gave 5 to 8 ml heparinized peripheral whole blood. Germline CDR1 reads SGHDN; CDR2 reads FVKESK. Trimming cost V 2 bases and J 8 bases, with 14 bases left between them. This CDR3 is built from 14 residues. Control and CVID samples contributed equal amounts of genomic DNA. Here immunoSEQ multiplex PCR was the method, and the copy in TCRdb shows in-frame clones only, minus some. The sample contains approximately 56,000 clones, none of them singletons. This chain connects TRBV14 to TRBJ2-3; tentative D call: TRBD2 (6 bases). This receptor was identified in a person aged 18 to 75 in good health. The sample taken for sequencing was peripheral blood mononuclear cells. The sequenced part of the CDR3 DNA is TGTGCCAGCAGCCAAACCTACTGGCGGGGTACG. Translation: CASSQTYWRGT. The CDR3, in full, reads CASSQTYWRGTQYF.